These 19 T cell receptor beta chains were sequenced from one sample in a study of shared clonotypes between healthy human individuals. The assay was immunoSEQ multiplex PCR, and TCRdb's table has in-frame clones only and misses some. Here the sample spans about 1 million clones, 75% being singletons. Input material: memory CD4+ T cells sorted from blood. Regarding subset: CD45RA-negative fraction. These receptor sequences come from a man younger than 30 in good health.

V is TRBV7-8 and J is TRBJ2-7, with 10 bases identical to TRBD2. The CDR3 covers 14 residues. The germline CDR1 and CDR2 sequences are SGHVS and FQNEAQ. Germline trimming cut 8 bases from V and 4 bases from J; bases unmatched to any gene: 8. The CDR3 DNA reads as TGTGCCAGCGGAAGCGGGGGGGCCGGGTACGAGCAGTACTTC. Residues: CASGSGGAGYEQYF.

The gene calls are TRBV7-9 and TRBJ2-1, with 14 bases aligning to TRBD2. Germline lookup yields CDR1 SEHNR and CDR2 FQNEAQ (reference sequence). V was clipped by 4 bases and J by 8 bases; unmatched bases: 7. CDR3 length: 16 amino acids. CDR3 sequence: CASSSGLAGGPDEQFF. CDR3 nucleotide sequence: TGTGCCAGCAGCTCCGGACTAGCGGGGGGCCCCGATGAGCAGTTCTTC.

This rearrangement joins TRBV4-1 to TRBJ1-3, with D perhaps matching TRBD1 (5 bases). This CDR3 is built from 16 residues. Germline CDR1 is MGHRA and CDR2 is YSYEKL. Trimming took 0 bases from V and 2 from J, leaving 11 bases between them. The CDR3 DNA reads TGCGCCAGCAGCCAAGAGGGGCTCAGGGCTGGAAACACCATATATTTT. Residues: CASSQEGLRAGNTIYF.

On this clone itself: This same CDR3 is encoded by further DNA sequences in the sample. The V gene is TRBV9, the J gene TRBJ2-5, with TRBD1 identical over 7 bases. V gave up 2 bases and J gave up 5 bases; unmatched junction bases: 6. The CDR3 has 14 residues. Germline loops: CDR1 SGDLS, CDR2 YYNGEE. The CDR3 DNA reads as TGTGCCAGCAGCGTGGGACAGCCAGGGGAGACCCAGTACTTC. Residues: CASSVGQPGETQYF.

J is TRBJ2-5 and V is TRBV27; the D is unclear. Trimming removed 6 bases from V and 5 bases from J, with 13 bases in between. Per the germline V gene, CDR1 is MNHEY and CDR2 is SMNVEV (reference sequence). This CDR3 is 13 amino acids long. This chain's CDR3 is CASSPRGWETQYF. For the CDR3, the DNA is TGTGCCAGCAGCCCTAGAGGATGGGAGACCCAGTACTTC.

This clone was seen many times. The rearrangement uses TRBV28 and TRBJ1-3, with 7 bases lining up with TRBD1. The V and J ends lost 8 bases and 2 bases, in that order; junction bases with no gene match: 6. CDR1 is MDHEN and CDR2 is SYDVKM in the germline V gene. The CDR3 spans 14 residues. The chain's CDR3 is CASYRGKAGNTIYF. CDR3 coding DNA: TGTGCCAGCTACAGGGGCAAGGCTGGAAACACCATATATTTT.

The chain recombines TRBV10-3 with TRBJ2-3; 7 positions agree with TRBD2. V gave up 11 bases and J gave up 2 bases; unmatched junction bases: 4. Germline V lookup: CDR1 ENHRY, CDR2 SYGVKD. This CDR3 is 12 amino acids long. CDR3 nucleotide sequence: TGTGCCCTCCGGGACTACACAGATACGCAGTATTTT. Translation gives CALRDYTDTQYF.

V usage is TRBV5-5 and J usage is TRBJ2-3, with TRBD2 identical over 14 bases. CDR1 is SGHKS, CDR2 YYEKEE, per germline (reference sequence). V was pared by 6 bases and J by 4 bases, with 7 bases of the junction left unmatched. The length of the CDR3 is 16 residues. The CDR3 sequence is CASNKGGLAGADTQYF. The CDR3 DNA reads TGTGCCAGCAACAAAGGGGGACTAGCGGGGGCAGATACGCAGTATTTT.

This clone was counted a single time. The chain uses TRBV6-6 and TRBJ2-3, with 8 bases identical to TRBD2. This CDR3 region has 15 residues. V lost 5 bases, J lost 4 bases, and 8 bases stayed unmatched. CDR1 and CDR2 from the germline V gene are MNHNY and SVGAGI (reference sequence). In DNA form, the CDR3 reads TGTGCCAGCAGTCCTGCTGGGCGGGAGGCAGATACGCAGTATTTT. Its protein product is CASSPAGREADTQYF.

This chain connects TRBV4-2 to TRBJ2-3, with 10 bases that match TRBD2. The CDR3 consists of 18 residues. From germline, CDR1 is LGHNA and CDR2 YNFKEQ. V shed 3 bases, J shed 2 bases, and the junction held 11 bases outside the gene matches. The DNA for the CDR3 is TGTGCCAGCAGCCAGAGGAGCGTAGCGGGGGGCTCCACAGATACGCAGTATTTT. It yields the protein CASSQRSVAGGSTDTQYF.

This clone occurred once. Other DNA sequences in this sample translate to the same CDR3. The chain uses TRBV7-3 and TRBJ2-5, with D unclear. From germline, CDR1 is SGHTA and CDR2 FQGTGA. The CDR3 is made up of 13 amino acids. Trimming took off 5 bases at V and 1 base at J, with 8 bases between the two ends. The CDR3 sequence: CASSPGPQETQYF. The CDR3 region has the DNA TGTGCCAGCAGCCCGGGCCCCCAAGAGACCCAGTACTTC.

This clone was detected only a few times. The chain joins TRBV7-8 to TRBJ2-5; possibly TRBD1 for D (7 bases). The CDR3 contains 14 residues. Germline-derived CDR1 and CDR2 are SGHVS and FQNEAQ. The V end lost 10 bases, the J end lost 5 bases, and 20 bases lay between the germline ends. The chain's CDR3 is CATRLRRGQETQYF. The DNA of the CDR3 is TGTGCCACCCGGCTTAGGAGGGGGCAGGAGACCCAGTACTTC.

The chain combines TRBV2 with TRBJ1-6; D gene ambiguous. Germline lookup yields CDR1 SNHLY and CDR2 FYNNEI. The V end lost 1 base, the J end lost 9 bases, and 4 bases lay between the germline ends. The CDR3 totals 12 residues. In DNA form, the CDR3 reads TGTGCCAGCAGTGAAGTCTCTTCACCCCTCCACTTT. Protein product: CASSEVSSPLHF.

This chain links TRBV7-8 with TRBJ1-2; D unresolved. The germline V gene has CDR1 SGHVS and CDR2 FQNEAQ. The CDR3 extends over 15 amino acids. Trimming removed 5 bases from V and 2 bases from J, with 15 bases in between. The CDR3 loop reads CASSALDGLNYGYTF. As DNA, the CDR3 is TGTGCCAGCAGCGCCCTCGACGGTTTAAACTATGGCTACACCTTC.

Remarks on this clone: The germline gene is not matched at one end of the junction; a read error may be the cause. The gene calls are TRBV4-1 and TRBJ2-1, with TRBD2 identical over 8 bases. CDR3 length: 15 amino acids. Per germline, CDR1 MGHRA and CDR2 YSYEKL. The CDR3 DNA follows: TGCGCCAGCAGGCAAGCGGGGGACGACCGAGGTGAGCAGTTCTTC. Translated: CASRQAGDDRGEQFF.

V gene TRBV10-3 combines with J gene TRBJ2-3; 14 nucleotides match TRBD2. The CDR3 runs to 18 residues. V lost 6 bases to trimming and J lost 3 bases; unmatched junction nucleotides: 11. Germline CDR1 is ENHRY and CDR2 is SYGVKD. Here the CDR3 DNA reads TGTGCCATCAGCCGCCCGACTAGCGGGGGGGCTCAGACAGATACGCAGTATTTT. Protein: CAISRPTSGGAQTDTQYF.

This chain connects TRBV4-3 to TRBJ1-5, with 9 nucleotides matching TRBD1. V lost 4 bases to trimming and J lost 4 bases; unmatched junction nucleotides: 14. CDR1 is LGHNA, CDR2 YSLEER, per germline. This CDR3 has 18 residues. The CDR3 is CASSPARGPGQGNQPQHF. The CDR3 DNA is TGCGCCAGCAGCCCTGCAAGAGGGCCGGGACAGGGAAATCAGCCCCAGCATTTT.

This chain uses TRBV10-3 with TRBJ2-2; D perhaps matches TRBD2 (6 bases). This CDR3 is built from 14 residues. V lost 7 bases and J lost 0, with 9 bases in between. Germline V gives CDR1 ENHRY, CDR2 SYGVKD. The chain's CDR3 is CAINREANTGELFF. The CDR3 bases are TGTGCCATCAATAGGGAGGCGAACACCGGGGAGCTGTTTTTT.

This clone was picked up a small number of times. The chain couples TRBV5-4 to TRBJ2-5; possibly TRBD1 or TRBD2 for D (5 bases each). From germline, CDR1 is SGHNT and CDR2 YYREEE (reference sequence). V shed 0 bases and J shed 3 bases, with 18 bases lying between them. This CDR3 contains 17 residues. CDR3 nucleotide sequence: TGTGCCAGCAGCTTGGGCTGGCTCGGGGCCGGGGAAGAGACCCAGTACTTC. This translates into CASSLGWLGAGEETQYF. The full variable domain, completed using reference TRBV5-4 and TRBJ2-5, is ETGVTQSPTHLIKTRGQQVTLRCSSQSGHNTVSWYQQALGQGPQFIFQYYREEENGRGNFPPRFSGLQFPNYSSELNVNALELDDSALYLCASSLGWLGAGEETQYFGPGTRLLVL.